This TCR beta chain was recorded in a study of cytomegalovirus exposure and HLA in healthy donors (dated by TCRdb to about 2017). Describing the broader study: According to an earlier analysis of 550 to 750 of the donors, some 170 million T cells yielded approximately 120 million unique TCR beta sequences and 276 Gb of sequence data. Donor age, sex, ethnicity and CMV serostatus were compiled together with the repertoire data. Every repertoire in the discovery cohort had been generated on one and the same sequencing platform. Typing coverage differed by locus: A, B, C, DRB1 and DQB1 were typed in roughly 620-630 donors, DQA1 in 522, DPA1 in 600 to 610, and DPB1 in 400 to 480. Genome-wide SNP genotypes for about 60% of the 666 donors were used in a later genetic analysis, which treated that subset as a discovery cohort. HLA typing covered class I and class II loci at four-digit resolution. To predict cytomegalovirus infection status, the study combined high-throughput TCR immunosequencing, statistical association of individual TCRs with disease status, and machine learning. In addition to the first cohort of roughly 700 subjects, a separate validation cohort of 120 different subjects was used. Rather than drawing on any new phenotypic data, the later analysis identified candidate immune exposures from TCR beta sequences and the way those sequences occurred across donors. In an earlier analysis of roughly 540 of the donors, high-throughput TCR beta sequencing was used to judge whether each TCR beta V gene segment behaved as functional or pseudogenic. The study used immunosequencing to profile the T cell repertoires of several hundred subjects and linked those repertoires to cytomegalovirus serostatus. The study aimed to test whether cataloging public T cell receptors could reveal signatures of past pathogen exposure. The genetic ancestry cluster associated with self-reported Caucasian donors included around 76% of the 300 to 450 genotyped donors. Roughly five DR-DQ haplotypes were treated as single units for association and clustering because of strong linkage in the cohort. Across about 370 genotyped donors of the cohort, an average of about 220,000 unique TCR beta nucleotide sequences per donor were sequenced, and roughly 18% of those sequences were non-productive. A later analysis re-examined previously published TCR beta repertoires from roughly 720 donors and added high-resolution HLA genotyping to investigate patterns of TCR occurrence. An early release covering roughly 600 HLA-typed donors comprised approximately 300 gigabases of sequencing data and some 79 million unique TCR sequences.

The cohort was made up of under 800 healthy bone marrow donors. Cohort members were all nominally healthy when sampled, although unrecorded immune exposures were likely present. The donor tested CMV seronegative, placing the donor among the approximately 400 seronegative members of the cohort. A peripheral blood sample was collected from each donor, and TCR beta sequencing was performed on peripheral blood mononuclear cells. The Qiagen DNeasy Blood Extraction Kit was used to extract genomic DNA from the blood cell samples. A note on this clone: It has no known antigen specificity. Base quality data are lacking; no much larger clone is found one base away.

Reading from cysteine to phenylalanine, the CDR3 counts 14 amino acids. Just CDR3 DNA is preserved here, 42 bases in frame from base 1. The germline V gene encodes CDR1 SQVTM and CDR2 ANQGSEA. V lost 7 bases and J lost 1 base; the stretch between them is 16 bases long. The library was obtained by the immunoSEQ multiplex PCR assay. The multiplex PCR relied on a mix of 60 forward primers for TCR Vbeta segments and 13 reverse primers for TCR Jbeta segments. The CDR3 region of rearranged TCR beta genes was amplified from genomic DNA with a multiplex PCR assay. On the Illumina HiSeq System, the amplified TCR beta libraries were sequenced as 87-base-pair reads. Per the source publication's procedure: In a later analysis, tens of millions of unique TCR beta chains were counted across the 500 to 850 repertoires, and roughly 11 million of these chains were shared by at least two donors. A nearest-neighbor algorithm error-corrected the raw reads and collapsed the reads into unique sequences, merging closely related sequences to remove PCR and sequencing errors. V, D and J gene segments were assigned by aligning CDR3 sequences to IMGT reference sequences. For a sequence to be retained, a match of at least six nucleotides was required to both a V gene segment and a J gene segment. A rearrangement was called productive if the CDR3 had no stop codons and remained in frame with V and J, and every other rearrangement was called non-productive. Following IMGT convention, CDR3 was defined as the stretch from the second conserved V-encoded cysteine up to the conserved J-encoded phenylalanine. The earlier analysis of roughly 590 of the donors excluded sequences that lacked an unambiguous match to a single V gene segment. In an earlier analysis of approximately 590 of the donors, V segments were called functional above 56.7% productive rearrangements and were called segregating when the between-donor standard deviation exceeded 5%. A statistical classification framework was developed to diagnose cytomegalovirus status using the catalog of TCR beta chain sequences. A later analysis assigned V and J genes by comparing TCR nucleotide sequences with IMGT/GENE-DB human TR gene sequences. A later analysis assigned CDR3 sequences and most-parsimonious VDJ recombination scenarios with the TCRdist pipeline. In a later analysis, each TCR beta chain was defined by its CDR3 amino acid sequence together with its V-gene family, and reads lacking a unique V-gene family were excluded. A later analysis removed 550 to 650 highly shared, low-generation-probability nucleotide sequences to deal with suspected cross-contamination and a sequencing artifact. A later analysis calculated a clonal expansion index for each public chain from normalized within-repertoire ranks of inferred template counts. Generation probabilities in a later analysis came from a VDJ recombination model fitted to out-of-frame rearrangements, and those results were checked against IGoR. A later analysis scored TCR-TCR, TCR-HLA and TCR-CMV co-occurrence with hypergeometric tests, applying a repertoire-size bias correction to TCR pairs. To estimate false discovery rates, a later analysis permuted the HLA or CMV assignments 20 times. In a later analysis, co-occurring TCRs were grouped with DBSCAN, and TCRdist sequence similarity was added when clustering was performed within HLA-allele-positive subsets. Repertoires with fewer than 30,000 or more than 120,000 public chains were left out of co-occurrence clustering, as were about 5 repertoires with anomalous nucleotide sharing. The table was pulled from immuneACCESS by TCRdb, which kept in-frame rearrangements only. Such tables lose some clones; where checked, under half of the loss comes from unresolved V genes, and the rest has no known cause. V, J and clone size are those of that table, while D and trimming were read from the DNA. The sample table shows 130,000 or so clones, and 75% to 80% are seen once. Roughly 1% of the sample is taken by the ten largest.

Study-wide findings and limitations: CMV serostatus was the only immune exposure information available for the cohort. Because some donors lacked HLA typing at each locus, the association tests relied only on the typed subset. A later analysis found that most CMV-associated TCR beta chains appeared HLA-restricted, with HLA associations seemingly driven largely by CMV exposure. Specific HLA alleles were associated with around 18,000 TCR beta sequences at a false discovery rate of 0.05 in a later analysis. The 87-base-pair reads could not distinguish some IMGT-functional V segments, including TRBV6-2 and TRBV6-3, so those segments were excluded. V-gene and J-gene trimming of TCR beta chains was associated with a missense DCLRE1C variant in a later genetic analysis, and the association was replicated in an independent cohort. Three of the identified cytomegalovirus-associated TCR beta chains were confirmed in vitro to be specific for cytomegalovirus antigens. In a later analysis, several top co-occurrence clusters were reported to appear linked to parvovirus B19, influenza, CMV and Epstein-Barr virus. Fewer than 20 rarely observed V segments, including chromosome 9 orphons, were excluded from the earlier analysis of some 590 of the donors because counts were too low. In a later analysis, HLA-associated TCR beta chains were found to be more clonally expanded and to have lower generation probabilities than equally common non-associated chains. This cohort had only TCR beta chains sequenced, and the lack of alpha or paired-chain data limited which features could be detected. Presence/absence analyses assumed roughly uniform sequencing depth across donors, an assumption that may not hold. Linkage disequilibrium might explain the correlated functional status among segregating V segments, but an unknown experimental factor could not be excluded. The authors suggested that the approach could potentially be extended to other disease states and immunological phenotypes. A further reported finding was that TCR beta sequences accurately predicted the HLA-A and HLA-B alleles for most subjects in the first cohort. A later analysis found that TCR association rates varied across HLA loci, with DRB1 alleles showing the most associated TCRs and HLA-C alleles the fewest. In an earlier analysis of more than 500 of the donors, most TCR beta V segments appeared in productive rearrangements about 87% or about 30% of the time, broadly matching IMGT annotations. The classifier was reported to diagnose cytomegalovirus status with high specificity and sensitivity in both the original cohort and the validation cohort. In a later genetic analysis, fewer N-insertions in productive TCRs were reported among donors in an Asian-associated ancestry cluster than the roughly 700-donor mean. A group of highly shared sequence variants was considered likely to be a technical artifact of the sequencing pipeline. While some public TCRs were present in many individuals, most TCR sequences turned up only very rarely across donors. In the study, 150 to 200 TCR beta chains were listed as associated with cytomegalovirus. When HLA alleles, especially DR and DQ, strongly co-occurred, attributing TCR associations to individual alleles was difficult.

The rearrangement combines TRBV29-1 with TRBJ1-1; the D gene is perhaps TRBD1, on 5 matching bases. Sequenced sample: PBMCs. The TCR sequence derives from an older woman in good health and CMV-seronegative. Read as DNA, the sequence is TGCAGCGGAAGGGCGGGGGTCGCGAACACTGAAGCTTTCTTT. This sequence encodes CSGRAGVANTEAFF.